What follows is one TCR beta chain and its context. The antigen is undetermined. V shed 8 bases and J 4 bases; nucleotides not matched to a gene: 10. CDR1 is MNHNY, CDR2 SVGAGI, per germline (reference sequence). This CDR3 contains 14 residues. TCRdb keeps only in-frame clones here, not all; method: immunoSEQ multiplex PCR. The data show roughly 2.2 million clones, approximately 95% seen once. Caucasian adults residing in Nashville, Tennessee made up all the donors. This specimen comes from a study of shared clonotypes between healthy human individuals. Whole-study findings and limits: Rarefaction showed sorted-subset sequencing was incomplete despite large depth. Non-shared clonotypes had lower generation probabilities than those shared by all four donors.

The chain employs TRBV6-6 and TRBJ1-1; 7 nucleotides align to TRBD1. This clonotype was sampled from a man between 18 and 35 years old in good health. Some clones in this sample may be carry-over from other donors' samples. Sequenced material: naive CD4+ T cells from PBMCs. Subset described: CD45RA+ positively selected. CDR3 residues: CASSVRGQSTEAFF. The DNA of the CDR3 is TGTGCCAGCTCAGTTAGGGGGCAGTCCACTGAAGCTTTCTTT.